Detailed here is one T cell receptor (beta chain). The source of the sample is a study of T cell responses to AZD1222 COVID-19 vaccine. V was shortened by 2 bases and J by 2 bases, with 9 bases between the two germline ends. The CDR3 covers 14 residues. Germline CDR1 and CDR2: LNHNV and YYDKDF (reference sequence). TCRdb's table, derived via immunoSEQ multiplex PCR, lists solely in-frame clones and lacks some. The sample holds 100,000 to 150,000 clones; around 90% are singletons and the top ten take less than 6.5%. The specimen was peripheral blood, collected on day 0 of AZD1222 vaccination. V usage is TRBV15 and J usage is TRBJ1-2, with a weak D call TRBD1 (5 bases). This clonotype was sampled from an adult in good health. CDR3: CATSRNGGNYGYTF. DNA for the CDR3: TGTGCCACCAGCAGAAACGGGGGGAACTATGGCTACACCTTC.